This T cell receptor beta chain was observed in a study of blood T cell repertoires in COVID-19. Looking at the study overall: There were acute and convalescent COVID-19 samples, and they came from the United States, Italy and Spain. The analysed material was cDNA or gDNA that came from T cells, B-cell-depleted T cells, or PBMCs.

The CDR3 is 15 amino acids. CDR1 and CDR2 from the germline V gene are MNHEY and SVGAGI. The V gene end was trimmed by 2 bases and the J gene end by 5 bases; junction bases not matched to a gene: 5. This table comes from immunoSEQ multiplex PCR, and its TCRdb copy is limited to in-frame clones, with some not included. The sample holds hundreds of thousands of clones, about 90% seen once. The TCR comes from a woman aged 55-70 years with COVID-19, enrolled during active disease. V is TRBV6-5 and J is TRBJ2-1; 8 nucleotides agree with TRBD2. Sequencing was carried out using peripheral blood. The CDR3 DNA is TGTGCCAGCAGTTACCGTGGCGGGGGGAACAATGAGCAGTTCTTC. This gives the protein CASSYRGGGNNEQFF.